Listed here are 18 T cell receptor beta chains from one sample, sequenced in a study of tumor-infiltrating lymphocytes in localized non-small cell lung cancer (dated by TCRdb to 2020 to 2022). Libraries came from the immunoSEQ multiplex PCR assay. TCRdb took this table from immuneACCESS and kept in-frame rearrangements with V and J called. Such tables lack part of the clones; where checked against another copy, unresolved V genes explain under half of the gap, and the rest is unexplained. This sample lists about 29,000 clones; 80% to 90% were detected once. Together, the top ten hold about 2.1% of the sample. Sequenced input: lung tumor tissue. The receptors stem from a human donor with non-small cell lung cancer.

The rearrangement joins TRBV18 to TRBJ2-7; possible D gene TRBD1, 6 bases. The germline V gene encodes CDR1 KGHSH and CDR2 LQKENI. There are 16 residues in the CDR3. Between the trimmed V and J ends, which lost 4 bases and 2 bases, there was a span of 18 bases. CDR3 nucleotide sequence: TGTGCCAGCTCACAACTACAGGGTAAAAGGGCCTACGAGCAGTACTTC. It specifies CASSQLQGKRAYEQYF.

The chain carries TRBV5-6 and TRBJ1-4; weak D call: TRBD1 (6 bases). This CDR3 is built from 14 residues. Germline values: CDR1 SGHDT, CDR2 YYEEEE. V was pared by 4 bases and J by 2 bases, with 9 bases between. The CDR3 sequence is CASSTTGTNEKLFF. DNA for the CDR3: TGTGCCAGCAGCACCACAGGGACTAATGAAAAACTGTTTTTT.

The chain recombines TRBV30 with TRBJ2-7, with 9 bases aligning to TRBD1. The CDR3 loop spans 16 amino acids. Germline V CDR1 and CDR2: GTSNPN, SVGIG (reference sequence). The V segment lost 2 bases and the J segment 0 bases; nucleotides outside the gene matches: 8. This CDR3 is CAWSHTGTGLSYEQYF. The CDR3 bases are TGTGCCTGGAGTCATACCGGGACAGGGCTCTCCTACGAGCAGTACTTC.

The chain joins TRBV6-1 to TRBJ2-4; 7 bases match TRBD1. V was pared by 6 bases and J by 1 base, with 6 bases of the junction left unmatched. Germline CDR1 MNHNS, CDR2 SASEGT. This CDR3 has 15 amino acids. Here the CDR3 DNA reads TGTGCCAGCAGGACCCAGGACAGGGCCAAAAACATTCAGTACTTC. Translation: CASRTQDRAKNIQYF.

This clone was detected only a few times. This chain joins TRBV6-5 and TRBJ1-5, with TRBD1 identical over 7 bases. Germline CDR1 is MNHEY and CDR2 is SVGAGI. V shed 4 bases and J 1 base; nucleotides not matched to a gene: 4. The CDR3 runs 15 residues. CDR3: CASSWDRSSNQPQHF. CDR3 nucleotides: TGTGCCAGCAGTTGGGACAGATCGAGCAATCAGCCCCAGCATTTT.

V usage is TRBV11-1 and J usage is TRBJ2-1, with D possibly called TRBD1 or TRBD2 (5 bases each). Germline V CDR1 and CDR2: SGHAT, FQDESV (reference sequence). The CDR3 has 16 amino acids. V lost 3 bases to trimming and J lost 3 bases, with 15 bases between them. The CDR3 is CASSLDGTYFYNEQFF. The CDR3 bases are TGTGCCAGCAGCTTGGATGGGACCTACTTCTACAATGAGCAGTTCTTC.

The V call is TRBV7-9, the J call TRBJ2-3; no reliable D call. Trimming removed 1 base from V and 5 bases from J, with 1 base in between. Germline CDR1 reads SEHNR; CDR2 reads FQNEAQ (reference sequence). The CDR3 has 11 residues. CDR3 protein: CASSLEDTQYF. CDR3 sequence (DNA): TGTGCCAGCAGCTTAGAAGATACGCAGTATTTT.

The gene calls are TRBV21-1 and TRBJ2-3; TRBD2, the D gene given by the table, was not confirmed from the DNA. TRBV21-1 is termed a pseudogene. The CDR3 has 20 amino acids. The CDR3 DNA is TGTGCCAGCACCAGCCTCAATAGAATGGGCCCCCGGGGTTCAACAGATACGCAGTATTTT. Translating gives CASTSLNRMGPRGSTDTQYF.

The chain recombines TRBV7-2 with TRBJ2-5; 7 nucleotides match TRBD1. Per germline, CDR1 SGHTA and CDR2 FQGNSA. V shed 7 bases and J 1 base; nucleotides not matched to a gene: 6. This CDR3 comprises 14 residues. CDR3 protein: CASKVTGTQETQYF. CDR3 in DNA: TGTGCCAGCAAAGTGACAGGGACCCAAGAGACCCAGTACTTC.

This chain links TRBV4-3 with TRBJ2-5; possible D gene TRBD2, 7 bases. The CDR3 sequence is 15 residues long. V lost 1 base to trimming and J lost 4 bases, with 13 bases between them. CDR1 and CDR2 (germline): LGHNA, YSLEER. Written as DNA, the CDR3 is TGCGCCAGCAGCCAAGTAAGGGGGGGAGGAGAGACCCAGTACTTC. This codes for CASSQVRGGGETQYF.

The gene calls are TRBV6-6 and TRBJ1-6; 9 bases are a match to TRBD1. The CDR3 is made up of 15 amino acids. The J segment lost 4 bases and the V segment lost 6 bases, leaving 4 bases of the junction unmatched. Germline V gene data show CDR1 as MNHNY and CDR2 as SVGAGI (reference sequence). The CDR3: CASRGQGNYNSPLHF. The CDR3 DNA reads as TGTGCCAGCAGGGGACAGGGAAATTATAATTCACCCCTCCACTTT.

The genes are TRBV10-3 and TRBJ2-7; 8 bases agree with TRBD2. The trim removed 3 bases at V and 6 bases at J, leaving 7 bases unmatched. The CDR3 has 14 amino acids. Looked up from germline, CDR1 is ENHRY and CDR2 is SYGVKD. CDR3 sequence: CAISDERGTLEQYF. CDR3 coding DNA: TGTGCCATCAGTGACGAGCGGGGGACCCTCGAGCAGTACTTC.

This sequence joins TRBV6-5 and TRBJ1-5, with D unclear. V was cut by 2 bases and J by 3 bases, with 8 bases left in between. The CDR3 runs 14 residues. Germline V CDR1 and CDR2: MNHEY, SVGAGI. The CDR3 sequence: CASSYGGHNQPQHF. The CDR3 DNA sequence: TGTGCCAGCAGTTACGGAGGCCACAATCAGCCCCAGCATTTT.

The CDR3 protein is CASSPTDLREKLFF. DNA of the CDR3: TGTGCCAGCAGTCCCACGGACCTGCGTGAAAAACTGTTTTTT. The chain recombines TRBV6-5 with TRBJ1-4; D gene ambiguous. The V gene's germline CDR1 is MNHEY and CDR2 SVGAGI. The CDR3 sequence is 14 residues long. Trimming pared 5 bases from V and 7 bases from J, leaving 14 bases between.

This rearrangement joins TRBV5-1 to TRBJ2-3, with D hard to call. Germline-derived CDR1 and CDR2 are SGHRS and YFSETQ. The CDR3 contains 14 residues. With 0 bases removed from V and 0 bases from J, the gap between germline ends came to 5 bases. In nucleotides, the CDR3 is TGCGCCAGCAGCTTGGCCGGGAGCACAGATACGCAGTATTTT. It yields the protein CASSLAGSTDTQYF.

This chain uses TRBV5-1 with TRBJ2-5; 9 nucleotides line up with TRBD2. From germline, CDR1 is SGHRS and CDR2 YFSETQ. CDR3 length: 19 residues. After removal of 2 bases from V and 5 bases from J, the junction contained 19 bases not matched to a gene. In nucleotides, the CDR3 is TGCGCCAGCAGCTTCAAGCCGATCCGCGGGGGGGATATGGGGGAGACCCAGTACTTC. Translation: CASSFKPIRGGDMGETQYF.

The rearrangement uses TRBV9 and TRBJ2-1; perhaps D is TRBD1 or TRBD2 (6 bases each). The CDR3 length is 18 residues. Trimming took 3 bases from V and 8 from J, leaving 27 bases between them. CDR1 and CDR2 from the germline V gene are SGDLS and YYNGEE. CDR3 bases: TGTGCCAGCAGCGGTAGTAGGGGGGACTGGGGCGTTTACGATGAGCAGTTCTTC. Its translation: CASSGSRGDWGVYDEQFF.

V and J are TRBV7-9 and TRBJ1-5, with 7 bases lining up with TRBD1. Germline V CDR1 and CDR2: SEHNR, FQNEAQ (reference sequence). The V and J ends lost 1 base and 9 bases, in that order; junction bases with no gene match: 9. The CDR3 length is 15 residues. The CDR3 DNA reads TGTGCCAGCAGCTTAGATGGAGGGGGCACCGGGCCCCAGCATTTT. As protein: CASSLDGGGTGPQHF. Looking up the rest from reference TRBV7-9 and TRBJ1-5 gives the full variable domain: DTGVSQNPRHKITKRGQNVTFRCDPISEHNRLYWYRQTLGQGPEFLTYFQNEAQLEKSRLLSDRFSAERPKGSFSTLEIQRTEQGDSAMYLCASSLDGGGTGPQHFGDGTRLSIL.